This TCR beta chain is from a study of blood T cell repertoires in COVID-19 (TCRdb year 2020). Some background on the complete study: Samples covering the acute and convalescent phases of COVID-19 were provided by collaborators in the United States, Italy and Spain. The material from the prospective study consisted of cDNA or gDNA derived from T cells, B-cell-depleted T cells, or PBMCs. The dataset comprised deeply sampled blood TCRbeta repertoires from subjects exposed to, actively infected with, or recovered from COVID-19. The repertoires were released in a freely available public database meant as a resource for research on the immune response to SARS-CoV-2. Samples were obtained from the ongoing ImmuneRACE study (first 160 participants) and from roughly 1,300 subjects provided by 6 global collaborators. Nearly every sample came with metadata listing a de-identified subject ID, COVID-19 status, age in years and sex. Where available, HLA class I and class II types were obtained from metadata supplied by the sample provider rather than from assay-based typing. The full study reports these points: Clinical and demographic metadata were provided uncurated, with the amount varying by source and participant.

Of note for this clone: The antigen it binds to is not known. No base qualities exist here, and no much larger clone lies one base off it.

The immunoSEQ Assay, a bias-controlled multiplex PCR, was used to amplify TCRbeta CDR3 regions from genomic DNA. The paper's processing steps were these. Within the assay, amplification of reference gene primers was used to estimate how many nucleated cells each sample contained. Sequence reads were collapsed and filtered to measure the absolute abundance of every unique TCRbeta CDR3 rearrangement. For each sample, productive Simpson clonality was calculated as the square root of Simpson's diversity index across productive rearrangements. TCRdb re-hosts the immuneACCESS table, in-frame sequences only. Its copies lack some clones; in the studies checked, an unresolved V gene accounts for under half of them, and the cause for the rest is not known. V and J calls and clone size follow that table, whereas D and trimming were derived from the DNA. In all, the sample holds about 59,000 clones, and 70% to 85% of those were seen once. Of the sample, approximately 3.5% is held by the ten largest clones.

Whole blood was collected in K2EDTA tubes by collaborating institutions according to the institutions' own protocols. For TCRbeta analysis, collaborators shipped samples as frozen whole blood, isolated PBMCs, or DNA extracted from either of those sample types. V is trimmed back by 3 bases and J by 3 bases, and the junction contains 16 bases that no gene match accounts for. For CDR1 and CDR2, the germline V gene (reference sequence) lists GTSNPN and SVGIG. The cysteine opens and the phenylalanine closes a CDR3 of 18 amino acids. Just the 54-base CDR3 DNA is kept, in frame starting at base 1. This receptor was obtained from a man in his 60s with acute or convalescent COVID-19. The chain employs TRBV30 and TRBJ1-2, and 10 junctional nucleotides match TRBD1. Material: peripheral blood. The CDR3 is CAWSLPGTGDALYYGYTF. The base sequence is TGTGCCTGGAGCCTTCCCGGGACAGGGGACGCCCTTTACTATGGCTACACCTTC.